The 30 T cell receptor beta chains given below trace back to one sample, sequenced in a study of regulatory T cells in long-lasting Graves disease. As for time point: persistent/refractory GD, antithyroid drugs over 5 years with positive TRAb. Researchers made the TCR library from RNA that was extracted from PBMCs. Libraries of TCR beta came from iRepertoire HTBI primers plus Arm-PCR of CDR3 regions. TCRdb reprocessed the multiplex PCR reads with MiXCR, giving one entry per CDR3 protein. Of hundreds of thousands of distinct CDR3 sequences in the sample, about 18% were seen once. The source material was peripheral blood mononuclear cells (PBMCs), sampled when the disease was refractory, from a patient treated with antithyroid drugs. The receptors were gathered from a female donor with Graves disease.

This clonotype was observed at least ten times. The chain links TRBV18 to TRBJ1-1, with a possible D match to TRBD1 (5 bases). The V and J ends lost 6 bases and 7 bases respectively, with 9 bases between them. This CDR3 contains 11 residues. Germline lookup yields CDR1 KGHSH and CDR2 LQKENI. CDR3 nucleotide sequence: TGTGCCAGCTCGGGACGGAATGAAGCTTTCTTT. It specifies CASSGRNEAFF. Full variable domain (missing parts from reference TRBV18 and TRBJ1-1): NAGVMQNPRHLVRRRGQEARLRCSPMKGHSHVYWYRQLPEEGLKFMVYLQKENIIDESGMPKERFSAEFPKEGPSILRIQQVVRGDSAAYFCASSGRNEAFFGQGTRLTVV.

V usage is TRBV7-3 and J usage is TRBJ2-2; D not resolved. Germline V gene lookup returns CDR1 SGHTA and CDR2 FQGTGA. V was shortened by 2 bases and J by 4 bases, with 8 bases between the two germline ends. This CDR3 spans 14 amino acids. CDR3 coding DNA: TGTGCCAGCAGCTTATTCAGTACCACCGGGGAGCTGTTTTTT. Translation: CASSLFSTTGELFF.

This clonotype was counted only a few times. The genes are TRBV4-3 and TRBJ2-1; tentative D call: TRBD2 (6 bases). The CDR3 has 13 amino acids. V shed 4 bases and J shed 8 bases, with 12 bases lying between them. CDR1 is LGHNA, CDR2 YSLEER, per germline. CDR3 residues: CASSRYTSHEQFF. As DNA, the CDR3 is TGCGCCAGCAGCCGTTATACTAGCCATGAGCAGTTCTTC.

About this clonotype itself: Sequence at one end of the junction differs from germline and may be a read error. The J gene is TRBJ1-2, the V gene TRBV13, with D unclear. This CDR3 is 13 amino acids long. Germline CDR1 is PRHDT and CDR2 is FYEKMQ (reference sequence). CDR3 sequence: CASNLGPAYGYTF. CDR3 nucleotide sequence: TGTGCCAGCAACTTAGGTCCGGCTTATGGCTACACCTTC.

V gene TRBV7-2 combines with J gene TRBJ2-7; D tentatively fits TRBD1 or TRBD2 (5 bases each). Per germline, CDR1 SGHTA and CDR2 FQGNSA. This CDR3 has 14 amino acids. Trimming removed 5 bases at V and 6 bases at J, with 17 bases between. CDR3 sequence (DNA): TGTGCCAGCAGCCAACCGAAACCGGGGACCGAGCAGTACTTC. This gives the protein CASSQPKPGTEQYF.

V and J are TRBV7-2 and TRBJ1-5, with a possible D match to TRBD1 (6 bases). The germline V and J ends were trimmed by 5 bases and 0 bases, with 20 bases remaining between them. Per the germline V gene, CDR1 is SGHTA and CDR2 is FQGNSA. The CDR3 runs to 18 residues. CDR3: CASSPAGTRTVSNQPQHF. DNA for the CDR3: TGTGCCAGCAGCCCAGCCGGGACACGCACAGTTAGCAATCAGCCCCAGCATTTT.

V is TRBV5-1 and J is TRBJ2-7; D is unresolved. Looked up from germline, CDR1 is SGHRS and CDR2 is YFSETQ. The CDR3 consists of 13 residues. With 0 bases removed from V and 6 bases from J, the gap between germline ends came to 10 bases. CDR3 bases: TGCGCCAGCAGCTTGGGCCAGTCGCGCGAGCAGTACTTC. This translates into CASSLGQSREQYF.

This clonotype has ten or more counts. The J gene is TRBJ1-1, the V gene TRBV7-9, with D perhaps TRBD1 (5 bases). The CDR3 runs to 15 residues. CDR1 is SEHNR and CDR2 is FQNEAQ in the germline V gene (reference sequence). V was cut by 8 bases and J by 5 bases, with 21 bases left in between. The CDR3 sequence: CASGGGTALGTEAFF. As DNA, the CDR3 is TGTGCCAGCGGGGGTGGAACAGCCTTGGGGACTGAAGCTTTCTTT.

This clonotype was seen repeatedly, ten times or more. The V and J genes are TRBV7-2 and TRBJ2-7; the D gene is possibly TRBD1 (5 bases). Germline assignment: CDR1 SGHTA and CDR2 FQGNSA. The CDR3 is 17 amino acids. Trimming took off 1 base at V and 4 bases at J, with 20 bases between the two ends. The CDR3 is CASSLVVQSPKGYEQYF. CDR3 nucleotides: TGTGCCAGCAGCTTAGTAGTGCAGAGTCCTAAGGGGTACGAGCAGTACTTC.

This clonotype was detected ten times or more. The chain is built from TRBV7-2 and TRBJ1-3; 7 bases map to TRBD1. The germline CDR1 and CDR2 sequences are SGHTA and FQGNSA. Losses at the gene ends were 5 bases for V and 0 bases for J; bases not matched to a gene: 7. The CDR3 has 16 amino acids. The CDR3 DNA reads TGTGCCAGCAGCCCGGGACAGTTCTACTCTGGAAACACCATATATTTT. Translation gives CASSPGQFYSGNTIYF.

The sample holds one count of this clonotype. Only one base separates this from a far larger clonotype, so it likely reflects a read error. The rearrangement uses TRBV12-3 or TRBV12-4 and TRBJ1-2; maybe TRBD1 (6 bases). The CDR3 sequence is 17 residues long. Trimming removed 5 bases at V and 3 bases at J, with 22 bases between. The CDR3 DNA follows: TGTGCCAGCAGTGAAGTGGGGGCTTGGGAGGAGGACTATGGCTACACCTTC. This codes for CASSEVGAWEEDYGYTF.

At least ten counts were recorded for this clonotype. This chain connects TRBV7-9 to TRBJ2-5; no clear D. This CDR3 comprises 14 residues. The V gene's germline CDR1 is SEHNR and CDR2 FQNEAQ (reference sequence). V was cut by 6 bases and J by 2 bases, with 13 bases left in between. DNA for the CDR3: TGTGCCAGCAGACCTACTGGCCCTCAAGAGACCCAGTACTTC. Protein sequence: CASRPTGPQETQYF. Complete variable domain (other parts from reference TRBV7-9 and TRBJ2-5): DTGVSQNPRHKITKRGQNVTFRCDPISEHNRLYWYRQTLGQGPEFLTYFQNEAQLEKSRLLSDRFSAERPKGSFSTLEIQRTEQGDSAMYLCASRPTGPQETQYFGPGTRLLVL.

This clonotype has ten or more counts. The chain combines TRBV12-3 or TRBV12-4 with TRBJ1-4; a weak D match, TRBD1 (6 bases). The CDR3 is 13 amino acids. V shed 5 bases and J shed 11 bases, with 15 bases lying between them. The CDR3 reads CASSLGQGMKLFF. CDR3 coding DNA: TGTGCCAGCAGTCTGGGGCAGGGGATGAAACTGTTTTTT.

This clonotype was observed at least ten times. The CDR3 DNA reads TGTGCCAGCAGCCAAGAACAGGGTGGCGATTCACCCCTCCACTTT. It translates to CASSQEQGGDSPLHF. The chain couples TRBV3-1 to TRBJ1-6, with D possibly TRBD1 on 6 matching bases. CDR3 size: 15 residues. The germline gives CDR1 LGHDT, CDR2 YNNKEL (reference sequence). The ends were cut back, 0 bases at V and 8 bases at J, with 11 bases in the middle.

CDR3 sequence: CASSPRRGPTYEQYF. CDR3 bases: TGTGCCAGCAGTCCTCGGAGGGGGCCCACCTACGAGCAGTACTTC. The chain couples TRBV28 to TRBJ2-7, with a tentative D call TRBD1 (7 bases). V was pared by 5 bases and J by 2 bases, with 16 bases between. The CDR3 consists of 15 residues. CDR1 is MDHEN and CDR2 is SYDVKM in the germline V gene.

This clonotype was observed a few times. This chain links TRBV5-1 with TRBJ2-7, with D perhaps being TRBD1 or TRBD2 (5 bases each). V shed 4 bases and J shed 6 bases, with 17 bases lying between them. The CDR3 has 14 amino acids. Germline V gene lookup returns CDR1 SGHRS and CDR2 YFSETQ. CDR3 in amino acids: CASSLDLTRGEQYF. In nucleotides, the CDR3 is TGCGCCAGCAGCCTGGACCTCACTAGGGGCGAGCAGTACTTC.

This clonotype has a handful of counts. The chain employs TRBV6-1 and TRBJ2-7, with a weak D call TRBD1 (6 bases). Trimming removed 6 bases from V and 4 bases from J, with 13 bases in between. The CDR3 covers 13 residues. Germline V CDR1 and CDR2: MNHNS, SASEGT. The CDR3 DNA sequence: TGTGCCAGCAGACAGGGATCGTGGTACGAGCAGTACTTC. Translation gives CASRQGSWYEQYF.

The chain links TRBV7-6 to TRBJ1-1, with D tentatively TRBD1 (6 bases). Trimming took off 5 bases at V and 6 bases at J, with 16 bases between the two ends. This CDR3 contains 14 residues. Germline-derived CDR1 and CDR2 are SGHVS and FNYEAQ. The CDR3 protein is CASSPFTGHPEAFF. The CDR3 DNA is TGTGCCAGCAGCCCCTTTACAGGGCACCCTGAAGCTTTCTTT.

The sample holds many counts of this clonotype. The genes are TRBV2 and TRBJ2-5, with D perhaps TRBD2 (6 bases). Trimming stripped 6 bases from V and 5 bases from J, with 13 bases between. This CDR3 is 13 amino acids long. Germline lookup yields CDR1 SNHLY and CDR2 FYNNEI. The CDR3 reads CASRGGVGETQYF. The DNA of the CDR3 is TGTGCCAGCAGGGGGGGAGTGGGTGAGACCCAGTACTTC.

This clonotype was detected many times. V and J are TRBV3-1 and TRBJ2-6; no definite D call. Germline V CDR1 and CDR2: LGHDT, YNNKEL (reference sequence). Trimming removed 2 bases at V and 0 bases at J, with 5 bases between. The CDR3 runs 15 residues. The CDR3 DNA follows: TGTGCCAGCAGCCAACAGAGCTCTGGGGCCAACGTCCTGACTTTC. It encodes CASSQQSSGANVLTF.

The V call is TRBV6-2 or TRBV6-3, the J call TRBJ2-7; D ambiguous. There are 14 residues in the CDR3. Trimming removed 0 bases at V and 2 bases at J, with 8 bases between. Germline loops: CDR1 MNHEY, CDR2 SVGEGT. The CDR3 DNA reads TGTGCCAGCAGTTACTCGTCATTAACCTACGAGCAGTACTTC. It is translated as CASSYSSLTYEQYF.

This clonotype was counted between two and nine times. This sequence joins TRBV7-2 and TRBJ2-7, with TRBD2 as a possible D gene (5 bases). Germline V gene sequence: CDR1 SGHTA, CDR2 FQGNSA. The V and J ends lost 2 bases and 7 bases respectively, with 15 bases between them. CDR3 length equals 14 residues. This chain's CDR3 is CASSLTSGPGEQYF. DNA of the CDR3: TGTGCCAGCAGCTTAACGAGCGGCCCGGGGGAGCAGTACTTC.

This chain links TRBV30 with TRBJ1-1; weak D call: TRBD1 (5 bases). Germline CDR1 and CDR2: GTSNPN and SVGIG (reference sequence). V was shortened by 0 bases and J by 3 bases, with 11 bases between the two germline ends. The CDR3 has 14 amino acids. The CDR3 protein is CAWSVRGGYTEAFF. The DNA for the CDR3 is TGTGCCTGGAGTGTACGGGGGGGGTACACTGAAGCTTTCTTT.

This clonotype was detected ten times or more. V usage is TRBV2 and J usage is TRBJ1-5; no clear D gene. The CDR3 runs 13 residues. V lost 8 bases and J 3 bases, leaving 11 bases between the germline ends. Germline V gives CDR1 SNHLY, CDR2 FYNNEI. The CDR3 region is CASGQTINQPQHF. The CDR3 DNA sequence: TGTGCCAGCGGGCAGACTATCAATCAGCCCCAGCATTTT.

This clonotype was detected many times. The rearrangement links TRBV5-1 to TRBJ1-1; D is unclear. V dropped 0 bases and J dropped 7 bases, with 7 bases sitting between them. CDR3 length: 12 residues. Germline V gene sequence: CDR1 SGHRS, CDR2 YFSETQ. The CDR3 loop is CASSLEGGEAFF. In nucleotides, the CDR3 is TGCGCCAGCAGCTTGGAAGGAGGTGAAGCTTTCTTT.

This clonotype was seen at least ten times. The chain has TRBV27 and TRBJ1-2; possibly TRBD1 for D (5 bases). This CDR3 has 17 residues. Germline V lookup: CDR1 MNHEY, CDR2 SMNVEV (reference sequence). With 6 bases removed from V and 4 bases from J, the gap between germline ends came to 24 bases. The CDR3 sequence is CASSDIEGVSWGYGYTF. CDR3 sequence (DNA): TGTGCCAGCAGCGACATTGAAGGGGTTTCTTGGGGCTATGGCTACACCTTC.

In this sample, this clonotype turned up many times. The CDR3 loop is CASSPYPAGNQPQHF. CDR3 DNA sequence: TGTGCCAGCAGTCCTTACCCTGCGGGCAATCAGCCCCAGCATTTT. This chain links TRBV28 with TRBJ1-5; D remains ambiguous. The germline gives CDR1 MDHEN, CDR2 SYDVKM. V lost 5 bases to trimming and J lost 2 bases, with 13 bases between them. The CDR3 has 15 amino acids.

Ten or more counts support this clonotype. The chain recombines TRBV12-3 or TRBV12-4 with TRBJ2-7; D possibly corresponds to TRBD1 (5 bases). Trimming stripped 2 bases from V and 5 bases from J, with 13 bases between. There are 14 residues in the CDR3. The CDR3 DNA reads TGTGCCAGCAGTTTAATGGGGCTCAAGAACGAGCAGTACTTC. Translation: CASSLMGLKNEQYF.

Comments on this clonotype: Being one base from a much bigger clone, this may be a read error. The V and J genes are TRBV30 and TRBJ1-1, with D unclear. Per the germline V gene, CDR1 is GTSNPN and CDR2 is SVGIG (reference sequence). The CDR3 covers 15 residues. Trimming pared 0 bases from V and 4 bases from J, leaving 15 bases between. CDR3 protein: CAWSVRLNQVTEAFF. The DNA for the CDR3 is TGTGCCTGGAGTGTACGATTGAACCAGGTCACTGAAGCTTTCTTT.

Remarks on this clonotype: This may come from a read error, since a much larger clone is one base off. This chain connects TRBV10-3 to TRBJ1-5; maybe TRBD1 (5 bases). Germline V gene lookup returns CDR1 ENHRY and CDR2 SYGVKD. The germline V and J ends were trimmed by 6 bases and 6 bases, with 6 bases remaining between them. This CDR3 region has 11 residues. CDR3 in amino acids: CAISGGQPQHF. The CDR3 nucleotides are TGTGCCATCAGCGGGGGTCAGCCCCAGCATTTT.